This entry lists 13 T cell receptor beta chains sequenced from one sample in a study of shared clonotypes between healthy human individuals. The table came from immunoSEQ multiplex PCR; TCRdb's copy has only in-frame clones and leaves some out. This sample yields around 2,000,000 clones, of which about 95% are seen a single time; more than 0.9% belongs to the top ten. CD45RO-negative cells were positively selected for CCR7, leaving out terminally differentiated effector memory CD45RA+ cells. Sequenced material: naive CD8+ T cells sorted from blood. The receptors were gathered from a man aged 18 to 35 in good health.

This clone occurred once. V gene TRBV4-3 combines with J gene TRBJ2-7; 7 nucleotides line up with TRBD2. Per the germline V gene, CDR1 is LGHNA and CDR2 is YSLEER. The CDR3 totals 15 residues. With V trimmed by 0 bases and J by 4 bases, 6 bases remained unmatched. DNA of the CDR3: TGCGCCAGCAGCCAAGATGGGGGGACTATTTACGAGCAGTACTTC. It is translated as CASSQDGGTIYEQYF.

The chain uses TRBV18 and TRBJ2-2, with 9 bases aligning to TRBD2. This CDR3 has 16 amino acids. V shed 3 bases and J 0 bases; nucleotides not matched to a gene: 2. Germline CDR1 KGHSH, CDR2 LQKENI. As DNA, the CDR3 is TGTGCCAGCTCACCCGCGGGGGGGCCGAACACCGGGGAGCTGTTTTTT. This gives the protein CASSPAGGPNTGELFF. Filled out from reference TRBV18 and TRBJ2-2, the complete variable domain reads NAGVMQNPRHLVRRRGQEARLRCSPMKGHSHVYWYRQLPEEGLKFMVYLQKENIIDESGMPKERFSAEFPKEGPSILRIQQVVRGDSAAYFCASSPAGGPNTGELFFGEGSRLTVL.

V usage is TRBV27 and J usage is TRBJ1-5; D possibly corresponds to TRBD1 (6 bases). The CDR3 runs 18 residues. Germline values: CDR1 MNHEY, CDR2 SMNVEV (reference sequence). V shed 6 bases and J shed 0 bases, with 21 bases lying between them. For the CDR3, the DNA is TGTGCCAGCAGCCCCATAACGCGGGACATTTATAGCAATCAGCCCCAGCATTTT. It encodes CASSPITRDIYSNQPQHF.

This clone was detected only once. The chain recombines TRBV5-8 with TRBJ2-7, with a tentative D call TRBD1 (5 bases). Per the germline V gene, CDR1 is SGHTS and CDR2 is YDEGEE. The CDR3 sequence is 14 residues long. V was cut by 0 bases and J by 0 bases, with 7 bases left in between. CDR3 bases: TGTGCCAGCAGCTTGGCAGGGATCTCCTACGAGCAGTACTTC. It is translated as CASSLAGISYEQYF.

The chain has TRBV11-2 and TRBJ2-7; tentatively, D is TRBD2 (5 bases). The germline CDR1 and CDR2 sequences are SGHAT and FQNNGV. The germline V and J ends were trimmed by 8 bases and 2 bases, with 13 bases remaining between them. This CDR3 is built from 13 residues. CDR3 sequence: CASAEGSPYEQYF. In DNA form, the CDR3 reads TGTGCCAGCGCTGAGGGCAGCCCCTACGAGCAGTACTTC. Filled out from reference TRBV11-2 and TRBJ2-7, the complete variable domain reads EAGVAQSPRYKIIEKRQSVAFWCNPISGHATLYWYQQILGQGPKLLIQFQNNGVVDDSQLPKDRFSAERLKGVDSTLKIQPAKLEDSAVYLCASAEGSPYEQYFGPGTRLTVT.

The CDR3 DNA sequence: TGTGCCAGCAGCTTTGGACAGGGCCCTTCCTACGAGCAGTACTTC. This gives the protein CASSFGQGPSYEQYF. V usage is TRBV7-9 and J usage is TRBJ2-7, with 8 nucleotides matching TRBD1. Germline lookup yields CDR1 SEHNR and CDR2 FQNEAQ (reference sequence). The CDR3 has 15 residues. V shed 3 bases, J shed 1 base, and the junction held 5 bases outside the gene matches. The variable domain in full, with the rest retrieved from reference TRBV7-9 and TRBJ2-7, is DTGVSQNPRHKITKRGQNVTFRCDPISEHNRLYWYRQTLGQGPEFLTYFQNEAQLEKSRLLSDRFSAERPKGSFSTLEIQRTEQGDSAMYLCASSFGQGPSYEQYFGPGTRLTVT.

The rearrangement links TRBV5-6 to TRBJ2-7; D might be TRBD2 (5 bases). CDR3 length: 14 amino acids. The V end lost 6 bases, the J end lost 0 bases, and 13 bases lay between the germline ends. Germline lookup yields CDR1 SGHDT and CDR2 YYEEEE. CDR3 region: CASTDFTTSYEQYF. The CDR3 DNA reads TGTGCCAGCACGGACTTCACGACCTCCTACGAGCAGTACTTC.

The J gene is TRBJ1-5, the V gene TRBV27, with D tentatively TRBD1 (5 bases). The V gene's germline CDR1 is MNHEY and CDR2 SMNVEV (reference sequence). The CDR3 consists of 13 residues. Between the trimmed V and J ends, which lost 5 bases and 6 bases, there was a span of 11 bases. The CDR3 coding sequence is TGTGCCAGCAGTATACAGGAGGGTCAGCCCCAGCATTTT. Encoded protein: CASSIQEGQPQHF.

This clone was detected only a few times. The chain couples TRBV11-3 to TRBJ2-7; 7 positions match TRBD2. Looked up from germline, CDR1 is SGHNT and CDR2 is YENEEA. The CDR3 extends over 13 amino acids. Unmatched junction bases numbered 2, after V lost 5 bases and J lost 1 base. The chain's CDR3 is CASSAGLSYEQYF. The DNA of the CDR3 is TGTGCCAGCAGCGCGGGACTATCCTACGAGCAGTACTTC. Looking up the rest from reference TRBV11-3 and TRBJ2-7 gives the full variable domain: EAGVVQSPRYKIIEKKQPVAFWCNPISGHNTLYWYLQNLGQGPELLIRYENEEAVDDSQLPKDRFSAERLKGVDSTLKIQPAELGDSAVYLCASSAGLSYEQYFGPGTRLTVT.

The DNA for the CDR3 is TGTGCCTGGAGTGGCGGCAGCCTGAACACCGGGGAGCTGTTTTTT. It is translated as CAWSGGSLNTGELFF. The chain links TRBV30 to TRBJ2-2; D not resolved. V was trimmed by 1 base and J by 1 base, leaving 10 bases between them. Germline V CDR1 and CDR2: GTSNPN, SVGIG (reference sequence). This CDR3 has 15 amino acids.

The rearrangement joins TRBV9 to TRBJ2-3; D might be TRBD2 (5 bases). The germline V gene encodes CDR1 SGDLS and CDR2 YYNGEE. The CDR3 covers 14 residues. V was shortened by 0 bases and J by 5 bases, with 10 bases between the two germline ends. The chain's CDR3 is CASSVGEFIDTQYF. In DNA, the CDR3 is TGTGCCAGCAGCGTAGGGGAGTTCATAGATACGCAGTATTTT. The full variable domain, in which reference TRBV9 and TRBJ2-3 provide the parts outside the CDR3, is DSGVTQTPKHLITATGQRVTLRCSPRSGDLSVYWYQQSLDQGLQFLIQYYNGEERAKGNILERFSAQQFPDLHSELNLSSLELGDSALYFCASSVGEFIDTQYFGPGTRLTVL.

The CDR3 reads CASSLPEGGNEQFF. The CDR3 DNA is TGTGCCAGCAGTCTGCCAGAGGGTGGGAATGAGCAGTTCTTC. J is TRBJ2-1 and V is TRBV2; perhaps TRBD2 as D (5 bases). Germline lookup yields CDR1 SNHLY and CDR2 FYNNEI. The CDR3 is 14 residues long. V dropped 5 bases and J dropped 7 bases, with 15 bases sitting between them.

This chain links TRBV6-5 with TRBJ2-7, with 9 bases that match TRBD1. The CDR3 is 16 residues long. J was trimmed by 0 bases and V by 4 bases; bases with no gene match: 7. Germline-derived CDR1 and CDR2 are MNHEY and SVGAGI. DNA for the CDR3: TGTGCCAGCAGTTTCAGGGACAGGGAATTCTCCTACGAGCAGTACTTC. Amino acid sequence: CASSFRDREFSYEQYF.